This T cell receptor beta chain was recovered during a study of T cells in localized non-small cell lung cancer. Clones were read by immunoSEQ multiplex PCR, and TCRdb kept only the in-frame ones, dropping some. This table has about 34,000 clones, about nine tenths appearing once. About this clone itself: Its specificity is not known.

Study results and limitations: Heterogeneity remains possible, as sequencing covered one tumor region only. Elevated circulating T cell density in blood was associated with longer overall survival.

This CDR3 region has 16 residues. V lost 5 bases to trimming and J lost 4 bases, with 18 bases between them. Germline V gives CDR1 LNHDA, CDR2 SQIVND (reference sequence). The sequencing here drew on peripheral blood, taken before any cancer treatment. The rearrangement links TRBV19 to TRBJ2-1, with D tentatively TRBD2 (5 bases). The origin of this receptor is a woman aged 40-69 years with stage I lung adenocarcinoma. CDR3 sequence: CASSFLGSLPYNEQFF. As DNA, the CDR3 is TGTGCCAGTAGTTTCCTGGGGAGTCTCCCTTACAATGAGCAGTTCTTC.